The next 2 T cell receptor beta chains were all read from a single sample in a study of shared clonotypes between healthy human individuals (dated by TCRdb to 2018 to 2021). For the CD8 naive samples, CD45RO-negative cells were positively selected for CCR7, yielding a CD45RA+CCR7+ population from which TemRA cells were excluded. The protocol used for the library was the immunoSEQ multiplex PCR assay. TCRdb provides this immuneACCESS table in a form limited to in-frame rearrangements. Some clones are lacking; in checked studies, under half of them reflect an unresolved V gene, and why the rest are absent is not known. This sample holds some 1,900,000 clones; less than 95% were observed only once. The ten largest clones take up 1.2% of the sample. The sequenced material came from naive CD8+ T cells sorted from blood. Read against the paper, the sample's cell subset or site label means: CD45RA+CCR7+. The source is a young man in good health.

About this clone itself: This same CDR3 is encoded by further DNA sequences in the sample. This rearrangement joins TRBV6-5 to TRBJ2-7; 7 positions agree with TRBD1. The CDR3 runs to 14 residues. Germline trimming cut 0 bases from V and 4 bases from J; bases unmatched to any gene: 3. Germline V lookup: CDR1 MNHEY, CDR2 SVGAGI. The CDR3 nucleotides are TGTGCCAGCAGTTACTCAGGGGGCCGATACGAGCAGTACTTC. It translates to CASSYSGGRYEQYF.

This chain links TRBV6-5 with TRBJ2-5; tentative D call: TRBD2 (5 bases). This CDR3 is 13 amino acids long. The V and J ends lost 7 bases and 5 bases respectively, with 14 bases between them. From germline, CDR1 is MNHEY and CDR2 SVGAGI. The CDR3 DNA sequence: TGTGCCAGCACCTTAGGAGGCGGCGAGACCCAGTACTTC. Its translation is CASTLGGGETQYF.